This T cell receptor (beta chain) was sequenced in a study of radiotherapy plus CTLA-4 blockade in lung cancer. People whose metastatic non-small-cell lung cancer was chemo-refractory got focal radiation along with CTLA-4 blockade by ipilimumab. With respect to this clone: Its target is unknown.

Notes on the study in general: Expansion of tumor-derived TCR clones was observed in blood after radiotherapy plus ipilimumab. Reports state that early shifts in blood T cell clones, with interferon-beta, best predicted response.

The CDR3 length is 18 residues. Trimming left V 4 bases short and J 5 bases short, with 27 bases between. Germline V lookup: CDR1 SGHTA, CDR2 FQGNSA. Libraries were prepared by immunoSEQ multiplex PCR; TCRdb keeps only in-frame clonotypes and omits some of them. The sample has about 62,000 clones, roughly three quarters seen once. The receptor comes from a human donor with non-small cell lung cancer who had a complete response to radiotherapy plus ipilimumab. The sample was peripheral blood, taken from a patient treated with radiotherapy plus ipilimumab. The V gene is TRBV7-2, the J gene TRBJ2-7; no clear D gene. CDR3 nucleotides: TGTGCCAGCAGCTCCGAGCCCTTTTCCGGGTCTCTATGGCACGAGCAGTACTTC. Protein: CASSSEPFSGSLWHEQYF.